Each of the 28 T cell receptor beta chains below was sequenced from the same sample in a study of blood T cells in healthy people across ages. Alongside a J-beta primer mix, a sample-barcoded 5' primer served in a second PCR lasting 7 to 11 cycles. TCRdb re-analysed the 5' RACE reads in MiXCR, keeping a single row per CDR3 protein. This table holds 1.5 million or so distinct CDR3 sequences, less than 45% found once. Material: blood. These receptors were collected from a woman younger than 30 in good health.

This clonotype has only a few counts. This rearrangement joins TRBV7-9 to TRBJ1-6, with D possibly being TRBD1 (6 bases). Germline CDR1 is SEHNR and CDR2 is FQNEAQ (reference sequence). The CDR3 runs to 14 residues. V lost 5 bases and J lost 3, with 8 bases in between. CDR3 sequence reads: CASSKDSYNSPLHF. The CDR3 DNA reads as TGTGCCAGCAGCAAGGACAGCTATAATTCACCCCTCCACTTT.

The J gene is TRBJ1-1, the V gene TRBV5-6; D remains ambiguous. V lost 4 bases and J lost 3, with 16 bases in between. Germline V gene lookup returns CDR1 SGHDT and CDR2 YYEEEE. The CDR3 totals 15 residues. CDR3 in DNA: TGTGCCAGCAGCCCCCTGGGAGGAGGGTACACTGAAGCTTTCTTT. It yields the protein CASSPLGGGYTEAFF.

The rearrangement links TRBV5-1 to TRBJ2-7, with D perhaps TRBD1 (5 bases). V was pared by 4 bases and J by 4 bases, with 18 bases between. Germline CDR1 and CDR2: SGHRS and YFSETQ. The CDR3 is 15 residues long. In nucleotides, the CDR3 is TGCGCCAGCAGCCTCCGACAGCCTGGGGCTTACGAGCAGTACTTC. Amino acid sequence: CASSLRQPGAYEQYF.

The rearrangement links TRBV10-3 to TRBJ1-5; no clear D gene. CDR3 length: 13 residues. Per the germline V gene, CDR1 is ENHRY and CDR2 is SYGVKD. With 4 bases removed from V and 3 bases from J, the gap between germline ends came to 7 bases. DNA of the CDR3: TGTGCCATCAGTGGAGCTCTCAATCAGCCCCAGCATTTT. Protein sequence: CAISGALNQPQHF.

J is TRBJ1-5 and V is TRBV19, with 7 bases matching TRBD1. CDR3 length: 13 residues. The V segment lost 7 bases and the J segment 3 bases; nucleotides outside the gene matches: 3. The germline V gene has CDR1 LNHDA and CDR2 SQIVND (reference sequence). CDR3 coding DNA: TGTGCCAGTAATGACAGGGTCAATCAGCCCCAGCATTTT. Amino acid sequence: CASNDRVNQPQHF.

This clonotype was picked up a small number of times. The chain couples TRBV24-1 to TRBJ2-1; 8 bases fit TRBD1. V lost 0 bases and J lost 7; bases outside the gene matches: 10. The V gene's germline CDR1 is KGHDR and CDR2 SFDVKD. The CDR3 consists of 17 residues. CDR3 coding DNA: TGTGCCACCAGTGATTTGGGGGGTGGACAGGGTGGAAATGAGCAGTTCTTC. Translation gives CATSDLGGGQGGNEQFF.

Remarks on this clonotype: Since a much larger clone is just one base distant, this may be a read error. CDR3 loop: CASSPPDAFPDTQYF. CDR3 sequence (DNA): TGTGCCAGCAGCCCACCCGACGCTTTCCCAGATACGCAGTATTTT. This chain joins TRBV7-2 and TRBJ2-3, with D unresolved. CDR1 and CDR2 from the germline V gene are SGHTA and FQGNSA. V was shortened by 5 bases and J by 4 bases, with 16 bases between the two germline ends. The CDR3 consists of 15 residues.

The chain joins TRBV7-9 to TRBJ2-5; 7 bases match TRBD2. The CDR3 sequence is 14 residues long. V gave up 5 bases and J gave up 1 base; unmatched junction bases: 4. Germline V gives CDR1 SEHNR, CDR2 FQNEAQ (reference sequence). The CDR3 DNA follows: TGTGCCAGCAGCACACTAGCGACCCAAGAGACCCAGTACTTC. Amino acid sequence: CASSTLATQETQYF.

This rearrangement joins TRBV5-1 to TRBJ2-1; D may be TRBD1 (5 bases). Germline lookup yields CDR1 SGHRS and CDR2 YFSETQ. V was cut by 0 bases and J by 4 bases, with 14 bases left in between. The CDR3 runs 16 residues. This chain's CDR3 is CASSLGLRAVYNEQFF. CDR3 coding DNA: TGCGCCAGCAGCTTGGGACTCAGGGCGGTATACAATGAGCAGTTCTTC.

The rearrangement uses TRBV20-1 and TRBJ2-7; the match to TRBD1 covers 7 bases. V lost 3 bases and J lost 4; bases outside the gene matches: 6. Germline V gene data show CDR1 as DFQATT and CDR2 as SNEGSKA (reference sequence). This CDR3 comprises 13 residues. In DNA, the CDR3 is TGCAGTGCTAGGGTGACAGGGTTGTACGAGCAGTACTTC. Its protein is CSARVTGLYEQYF.

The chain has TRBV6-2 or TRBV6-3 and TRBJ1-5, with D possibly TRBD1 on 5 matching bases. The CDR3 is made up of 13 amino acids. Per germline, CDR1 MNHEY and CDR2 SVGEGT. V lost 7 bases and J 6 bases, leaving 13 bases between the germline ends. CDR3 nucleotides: TGTGCCAGCATATTTCGGGGCGGTCAGCCCCAGCATTTT. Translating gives CASIFRGGQPQHF.

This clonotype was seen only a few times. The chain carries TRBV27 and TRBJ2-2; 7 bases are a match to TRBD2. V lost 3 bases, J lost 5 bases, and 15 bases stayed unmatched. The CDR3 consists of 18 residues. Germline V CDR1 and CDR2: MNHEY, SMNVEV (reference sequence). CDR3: CASSFRDYLAGGTGELFF. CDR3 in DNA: TGTGCCAGCAGTTTTAGGGACTATCTGGCAGGTGGGACCGGGGAGCTGTTTTTT.

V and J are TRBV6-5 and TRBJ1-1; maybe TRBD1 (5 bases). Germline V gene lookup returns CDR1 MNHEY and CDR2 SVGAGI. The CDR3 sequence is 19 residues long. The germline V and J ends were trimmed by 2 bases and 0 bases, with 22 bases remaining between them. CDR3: CASSYRVRAGQLLNTEAFF. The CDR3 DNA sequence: TGTGCCAGCAGTTACCGGGTCCGGGCAGGGCAACTATTGAACACTGAAGCTTTCTTT.

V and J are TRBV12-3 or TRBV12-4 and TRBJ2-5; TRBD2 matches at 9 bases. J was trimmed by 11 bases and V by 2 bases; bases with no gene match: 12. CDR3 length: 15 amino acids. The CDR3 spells CASSLSREGRNEQYF. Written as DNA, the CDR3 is TGTGCCAGCAGTTTATCGCGGGAGGGCCGGAATGAGCAGTACTTC.

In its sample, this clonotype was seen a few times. CDR3 in DNA: TGTGCCAGCAGCCAATTTCCGTCGGACTATAATTCACCCCTCCACTTT. Translated: CASSQFPSDYNSPLHF. The rearrangement links TRBV14 to TRBJ1-6; D unresolved. V was clipped by 2 bases and J by 3 bases, with 11 bases between them. Looked up from germline, CDR1 is SGHDN and CDR2 is FVKESK. The CDR3 is 16 amino acids.

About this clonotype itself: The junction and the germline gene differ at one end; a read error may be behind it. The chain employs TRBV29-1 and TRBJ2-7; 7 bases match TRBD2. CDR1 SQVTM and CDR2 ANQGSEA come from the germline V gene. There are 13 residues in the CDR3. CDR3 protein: CGVGGGGSYEQYF. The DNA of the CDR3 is TGCGGCGTTGGGGGTGGCGGGAGTTACGAGCAGTACTTC.

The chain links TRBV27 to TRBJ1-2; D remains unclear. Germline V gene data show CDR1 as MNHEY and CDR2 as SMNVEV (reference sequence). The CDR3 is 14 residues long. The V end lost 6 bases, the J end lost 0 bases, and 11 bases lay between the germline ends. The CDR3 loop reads CASRAGSSNYGYTF. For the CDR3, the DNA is TGTGCCAGCAGAGCGGGGAGCTCTAACTATGGCTACACCTTC.

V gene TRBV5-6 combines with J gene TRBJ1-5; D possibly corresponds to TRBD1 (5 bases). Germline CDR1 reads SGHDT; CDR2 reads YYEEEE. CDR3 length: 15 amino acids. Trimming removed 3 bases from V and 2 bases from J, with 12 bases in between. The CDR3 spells CASSYQGWGNQPQHF. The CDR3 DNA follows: TGTGCCAGCAGCTACCAGGGATGGGGCAATCAGCCCCAGCATTTT. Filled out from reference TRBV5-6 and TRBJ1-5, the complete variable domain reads DAGVTQSPTHLIKTRGQQVTLRCSPKSGHDTVSWYQQALGQGPQFIFQYYEEEERQRGNFPDRFSGHQFPNYSSELNVNALLLGDSALYLCASSYQGWGNQPQHFGDGTRLSIL.

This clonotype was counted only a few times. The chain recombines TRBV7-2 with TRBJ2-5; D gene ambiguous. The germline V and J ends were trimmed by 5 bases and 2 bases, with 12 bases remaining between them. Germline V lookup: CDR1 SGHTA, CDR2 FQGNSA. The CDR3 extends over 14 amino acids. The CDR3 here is CASSPYFTQETQYF. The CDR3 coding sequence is TGTGCCAGCAGCCCTTACTTTACGCAAGAGACCCAGTACTTC.

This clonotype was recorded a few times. This CDR3 reads CASSVPGQGANTQYF. CDR3 bases: TGTGCCAGCAGTGTACCGGGACAGGGGGCGAATACGCAGTATTTT. V and J are TRBV6-6 and TRBJ2-3; 12 bases map to TRBD1. V was pared by 5 bases and J by 7 bases, with 7 bases of the junction left unmatched. CDR1 and CDR2 from the germline V gene are MNHNY and SVGAGI (reference sequence). This CDR3 is built from 15 residues.

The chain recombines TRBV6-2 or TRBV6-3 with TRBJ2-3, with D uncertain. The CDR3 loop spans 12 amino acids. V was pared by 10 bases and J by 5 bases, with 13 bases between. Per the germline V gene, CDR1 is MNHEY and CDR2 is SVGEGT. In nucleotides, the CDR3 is TGTGCCACCTCAGGAGTGGGAGATACGCAGTATTTT. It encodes CATSGVGDTQYF.

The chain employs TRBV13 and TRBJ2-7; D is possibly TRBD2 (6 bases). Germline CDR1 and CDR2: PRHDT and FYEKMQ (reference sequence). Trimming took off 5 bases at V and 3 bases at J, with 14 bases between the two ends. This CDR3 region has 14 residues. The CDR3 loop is CASSDRSGDYEQYF. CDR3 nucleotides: TGTGCCAGCAGCGACCGTAGCGGAGACTACGAGCAGTACTTC.

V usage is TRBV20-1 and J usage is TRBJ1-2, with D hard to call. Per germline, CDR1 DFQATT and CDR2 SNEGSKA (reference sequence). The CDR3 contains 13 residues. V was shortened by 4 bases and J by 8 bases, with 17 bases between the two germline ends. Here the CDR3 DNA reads TGCAGTGCTATCCCGGGCCATGGTCCAGGCTACACCTTC. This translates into CSAIPGHGPGYTF.

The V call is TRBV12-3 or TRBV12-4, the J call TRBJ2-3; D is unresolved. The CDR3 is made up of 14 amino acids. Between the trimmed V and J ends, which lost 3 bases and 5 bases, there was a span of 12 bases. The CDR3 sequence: CASSFLGKRDTQYF. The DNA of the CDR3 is TGTGCCAGCAGTTTCCTAGGGAAACGAGATACGCAGTATTTT.

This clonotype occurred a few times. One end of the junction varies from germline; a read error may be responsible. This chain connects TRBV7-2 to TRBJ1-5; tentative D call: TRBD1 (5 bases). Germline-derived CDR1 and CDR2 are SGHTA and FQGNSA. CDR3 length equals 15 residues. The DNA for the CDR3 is TGTGCAAGCAGCTTAGAGGCAGGGCTCAATCAGCCCCAGCATTTT. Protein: CASSLEAGLNQPQHF.

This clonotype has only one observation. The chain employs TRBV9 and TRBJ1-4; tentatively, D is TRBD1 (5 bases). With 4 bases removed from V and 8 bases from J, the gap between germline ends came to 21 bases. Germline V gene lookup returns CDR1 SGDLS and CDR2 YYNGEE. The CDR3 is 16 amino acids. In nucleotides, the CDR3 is TGTGCCAGCAGCCGTAGGGACGACCTATCGGCGGAAAAACTGTTTTTT. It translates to CASSRRDDLSAEKLFF.

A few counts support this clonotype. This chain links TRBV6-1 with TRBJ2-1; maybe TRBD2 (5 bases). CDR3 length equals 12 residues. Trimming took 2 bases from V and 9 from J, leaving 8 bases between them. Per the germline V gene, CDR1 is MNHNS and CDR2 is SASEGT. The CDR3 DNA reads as TGTGCCAGCAGTGAACTAGCAGGTGAGCAGTTCTTC. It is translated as CASSELAGEQFF.

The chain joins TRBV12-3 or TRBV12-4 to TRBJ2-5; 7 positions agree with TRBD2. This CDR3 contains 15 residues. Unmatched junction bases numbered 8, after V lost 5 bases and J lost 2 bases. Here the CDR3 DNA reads TGTGCCAGCAGTCTCATCCGGGGGGTACAAGAGACCCAGTACTTC. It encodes CASSLIRGVQETQYF.